The 19 T cell receptor beta chains in this list originate from one sample, sequenced in a study of Ad26.COV2.S vaccination and SARS-CoV-2 variants. TCRdb's table, derived via immunoSEQ multiplex PCR, lists solely in-frame clones and lacks some. The table records roughly 380,000 clones, roughly 87% of them present only once. Treatment: about 20 received Ad26.COV2.S at low or high dose, single or two shots; roughly five received placebo; per-sample allocation not given. After the first vaccine or placebo injection, samples were drawn on day 63. Source: peripheral blood, taken in a trial of Ad26.COV2.S vaccine versus placebo. The receptors stem from a person between 18 and 60 years old who received the Ad26.COV2.S COVID-19 vaccine or a placebo.

The chain couples TRBV4-3 to TRBJ2-7; D is perhaps TRBD1 or TRBD2 (6 bases each). Trimming cost V 1 base and J 6 bases, with 22 bases left between them. Germline V gives CDR1 LGHNA, CDR2 YSLEER. The CDR3 runs 17 residues. CDR3 sequence reads: CASSQVYVGKGGIEQYF. DNA for the CDR3: TGCGCCAGCAGCCAAGTCTATGTCGGTAAGGGGGGCATCGAGCAGTACTTC.

This chain uses TRBV6-6 with TRBJ2-5; TRBD1 agrees at 7 bases. The CDR3 totals 14 residues. Per the germline V gene, CDR1 is MNHNY and CDR2 is SVGAGI (reference sequence). With V trimmed by 8 bases and J by 2 bases, 8 bases remained unmatched. The CDR3 region has the DNA TGTGCCAGCTCCCAACCGGGACAGCAAGAGACCCAGTACTTC. It yields the protein CASSQPGQQETQYF.

This chain links TRBV27 with TRBJ2-2; tentatively, D is TRBD1 (6 bases). CDR1 is MNHEY and CDR2 is SMNVEV in the germline V gene (reference sequence). V lost 6 bases to trimming and J lost 3 bases, with 11 bases between them. The CDR3 sequence is 14 residues long. The CDR3 spells CASSRDTYTGELFF. In DNA, the CDR3 is TGTGCCAGCAGCCGGGACACGTACACCGGGGAGCTGTTTTTT.

The chain has TRBV7-8 and TRBJ1-2; D is ambiguous. Per the germline V gene, CDR1 is SGHVS and CDR2 is FQNEAQ. V dropped 5 bases and J dropped 6 bases, with 13 bases sitting between them. CDR3 length: 13 residues. The CDR3, as DNA: TGTGCCAGCAGCCGAGCTTCCTCAGATGGCTACACCTTC. Its translation: CASSRASSDGYTF.

To note about this clone: A read error may explain this, as a much larger clone is one base away. The genes are TRBV30 and TRBJ2-5; D possibly corresponds to TRBD2 (6 bases). Germline assignment: CDR1 GTSNPN and CDR2 SVGIG (reference sequence). The CDR3 covers 14 residues. In DNA, the CDR3 is TGTGCCTGGTGTGTCGGTGGGGGGAGGGAGACCCAGTACTTC. This encodes CAWCVGGGRETQYF.

The chain carries TRBV19 and TRBJ2-7; D not certain. The germline V gene encodes CDR1 LNHDA and CDR2 SQIVND (reference sequence). CDR3 length equals 13 residues. V was cut by 1 base and J by 1 base, with 5 bases left in between. As DNA, the CDR3 is TGTGCCAGTAGTATAGGTCTATCCTACGAGCAGTACTTC. It encodes CASSIGLSYEQYF.

The rearrangement links TRBV4-3 to TRBJ2-3, with 13 nucleotides matching TRBD2. Germline V gene sequence: CDR1 LGHNA, CDR2 YSLEER. V gave up 0 bases and J gave up 5 bases; unmatched junction bases: 2. The CDR3 totals 16 residues. CDR3 in DNA: TGCGCCAGCAGCCAAGAACTAGCGGGGGGGTTAGATACGCAGTATTTT. It translates to CASSQELAGGLDTQYF.

The chain has TRBV5-1 and TRBJ2-3; 12 bases map to TRBD2. V was clipped by 4 bases and J by 2 bases; unmatched bases: 5. CDR3 length equals 16 residues. CDR1 is SGHRS and CDR2 is YFSETQ in the germline V gene. The DNA of the CDR3 is TGCGCCAGCAGCCAAAGGACTAGCGGGAACACAGATACGCAGTATTTT. Residues: CASSQRTSGNTDTQYF.

The chain recombines TRBV28 with TRBJ1-1; D gene uncertain. V shed 3 bases and J shed 1 base, with 9 bases lying between them. Germline V gives CDR1 MDHEN, CDR2 SYDVKM. There are 14 residues in the CDR3. The CDR3 spells CASSFGMTNTEAFF. CDR3 sequence (DNA): TGTGCCAGCAGTTTTGGCATGACGAACACTGAAGCTTTCTTT.

The table lists this clone with many counts. The chain links TRBV7-6 to TRBJ2-2; D gene uncertain. CDR1 and CDR2 (germline): SGHVS, FNYEAQ. The CDR3 covers 14 residues. V dropped 0 bases and J dropped 5 bases, with 7 bases sitting between them. CDR3 in amino acids: CASSLALRTGELFF. CDR3 bases: TGTGCCAGCAGCTTAGCTTTACGAACCGGGGAGCTGTTTTTT.

The V and J genes are TRBV6-6 and TRBJ1-2; D unclear. The CDR3 loop spans 11 amino acids. CDR1 is MNHNY and CDR2 is SVGAGI in the germline V gene (reference sequence). Trimming took 6 bases from V and 7 from J, leaving 9 bases between them. CDR3 sequence: CASSPILGYTF. For the CDR3, the DNA is TGTGCCAGCAGCCCCATTCTTGGCTACACCTTC.

The chain carries TRBV3-1 (or the pseudogene TRBV3-2) and TRBJ1-4, with TRBD1 identical over 8 bases. This CDR3 spans 15 amino acids. V gave up 2 bases and J gave up 7 bases; unmatched junction bases: 6. Germline CDR1 LGHDT, CDR2 YNNKEL (reference sequence). The CDR3 sequence: CASSQRTGIGEKLFF. DNA of the CDR3: TGTGCCAGCAGCCAAAGGACAGGGATAGGTGAAAAACTGTTTTTT.

This clone was counted between two and nine times. This rearrangement joins TRBV9 to TRBJ1-1; the D is unclear. Germline V gene sequence: CDR1 SGDLS, CDR2 YYNGEE. The CDR3 has 13 amino acids. V gave up 0 bases and J gave up 5 bases, with 8 bases separating them. The CDR3 is CASSVDGETEAFF. CDR3 nucleotides: TGTGCCAGCAGCGTAGACGGGGAGACTGAAGCTTTCTTT.

The chain recombines TRBV29-1 with TRBJ2-2, with a weak D call TRBD1 (6 bases). V shed 0 bases and J shed 3 bases, with 14 bases lying between them. CDR1 and CDR2 (germline): SQVTM, ANQGSEA. The CDR3 has 16 amino acids. CDR3 sequence reads: CSVEEVNRVDTGELFF. DNA of the CDR3: TGCAGCGTTGAAGAAGTAAACAGGGTGGACACCGGGGAGCTGTTTTTT.

The chain carries TRBV13 and TRBJ2-7; 7 nucleotides align to TRBD2. The V gene end was trimmed by 0 bases and the J gene end by 3 bases; junction bases not matched to a gene: 5. This CDR3 has 15 amino acids. Germline lookup yields CDR1 PRHDT and CDR2 FYEKMQ (reference sequence). The CDR3 nucleotides read TGTGCCAGCAGCTTAGGGCTAGCGGCACTCTACGAGCAGTACTTC. Protein: CASSLGLAALYEQYF.

The chain combines TRBV24-1 with TRBJ1-3, with D perhaps TRBD1 (5 bases). This CDR3 is 19 amino acids long. Between the trimmed V and J ends, which lost 0 bases and 3 bases, there was a span of 20 bases. CDR1 and CDR2 (germline): KGHDR, SFDVKD. CDR3 DNA sequence: TGTGCCACCAGTGATTTGCAGGGCCGGCGAAAACCATTTGGAAACACCATATATTTT. Its protein is CATSDLQGRRKPFGNTIYF.

This clone was counted a single time. The chain combines TRBV9 with TRBJ2-5; D perhaps matches TRBD2 (5 bases). The germline V gene has CDR1 SGDLS and CDR2 YYNGEE. The ends were cut back, 0 bases at V and 5 bases at J, with 14 bases in the middle. The CDR3 extends over 15 amino acids. CDR3 loop: CASSVDWQRGETQYF. As DNA, the CDR3 is TGTGCCAGCAGCGTAGATTGGCAGAGAGGGGAGACCCAGTACTTC.

The rearrangement links TRBV19 to TRBJ1-2; 7 bases line up with TRBD1. Germline CDR1 and CDR2: LNHDA and SQIVND (reference sequence). V shed 6 bases and J 0 bases; nucleotides not matched to a gene: 10. The CDR3 has 16 residues. CDR3 bases: TGTGCCAGTAGCGGGACAGCCTTTACGACTAACTATGGCTACACCTTC. Translating gives CASSGTAFTTNYGYTF. The full variable domain, completed using reference TRBV19 and TRBJ1-2, is DGGITQSPKYLFRKEGQNVTLSCEQNLNHDAMYWYRQDPGQGLRLIYYSQIVNDFQKGDIAEGYSVSREKKESFPLTVTSAQKNPTAFYLCASSGTAFTTNYGYTFGSGTRLTVV.

CDR3 DNA: TGTGCCAGCAGCCGACGACCGACGGAGGTTAACACTGAAGCTTTCTTT. The encoded protein is CASSRRPTEVNTEAFF. J is TRBJ1-1 and V is TRBV3-1 (or the pseudogene TRBV3-2); no clear D. Germline assignment: CDR1 LGHDT and CDR2 YNNKEL (reference sequence). The CDR3 loop spans 16 amino acids. V gave up 4 bases and J gave up 2 bases, with 17 bases separating them.